The source of this T cell receptor beta chain is a study of OX40 agonist ivuxolimab in advanced cancers. Overall study results and limits: Among some nonresponders, normalized T-cell clonal expansion was also low. At 0.1 to 3.0 mg/kg, clonal expansion of CD4+ and CD8+ blood T cells had occurred by week 6.

For this clone: Antigen specificity is unknown.

Measured with immunoSEQ multiplex PCR; TCRdb has only the in-frame clones, and not every one. This table holds 65,000 to 85,000 clones, more than 85% found once. V was cut by 0 bases and J by 4 bases, with 10 bases left in between. Germline CDR1 reads SGHRS; CDR2 reads YFSETQ. There are 14 residues in the CDR3. The receptor was derived from an adult with an advanced solid tumor such as melanoma, head and neck, liver or kidney cancer. The V call is TRBV5-1, the J call TRBJ1-2; no firm D call. The material sequenced was CD4+ or CD8+ T cells sorted from blood, taken in a trial of the OX40 agonist ivuxolimab. The CDR3 sequence: CASSLGGLAYGYTF. The CDR3 DNA sequence: TGCGCCAGCAGCTTGGGGGGTTTGGCCTATGGCTACACCTTC.